This entry lists 5 T cell receptor beta chains sequenced from one sample in a study of CD8+ T cells in alopecia areata. RNA, once extracted, was reverse transcribed into cDNA for use as the sequencing template. The repertoire was sequenced with immunoSEQ multiplex PCR; TCRdb's copy has only in-frame clones and lacks some. The sample lists roughly 280,000 clones, roughly 63% occurring once. Regarding treatment: oral pan-JAK inhibitor, 5-10 mg twice daily. Material: CD4+ T cells sorted from blood, obtained at approximately week 52, from a patient treated with tofacitinib. The source of these receptors is a human donor with alopecia areata.

The V gene is TRBV29-1, the J gene TRBJ2-7; D may be TRBD1 (5 bases). CDR3 length equals 13 residues. Trimming removed 6 bases from V and 5 bases from J, with 17 bases in between. Germline assignment: CDR1 SQVTM and CDR2 ANQGSEA. DNA for the CDR3: TGCAGCGTCCTTAGGGCGCCCAGGGACGAGCAGTACTTC. It encodes CSVLRAPRDEQYF.

The chain uses TRBV30 and TRBJ1-1, with D perhaps matching TRBD1 (6 bases). V lost 3 bases and J 4 bases, leaving 18 bases between the germline ends. The CDR3 is made up of 15 amino acids. The germline CDR1 and CDR2 sequences are GTSNPN and SVGIG (reference sequence). CDR3 region: CAWSGPFMGATEAFF. In DNA, the CDR3 is TGTGCCTGGAGCGGCCCGTTTATGGGGGCCACTGAAGCTTTCTTT.

The chain combines TRBV18 with TRBJ1-6, with D unresolved. Per the germline V gene, CDR1 is KGHSH and CDR2 is LQKENI. The CDR3 length is 13 residues. With 3 bases removed from V and 7 bases from J, the gap between germline ends came to 7 bases. CDR3 coding DNA: TGTGCCAGCTCACCGGAGAGGAATTCACCCCTCCACTTT. Its translation is CASSPERNSPLHF.

This sequence joins TRBV5-6 and TRBJ2-5, with 8 bases lining up with TRBD2. CDR1 is SGHDT and CDR2 is YYEEEE in the germline V gene. The CDR3 consists of 17 residues. The V and J ends lost 4 bases and 2 bases, in that order; junction bases with no gene match: 13. This CDR3 reads CASSPRGGGGYQETQYF. The DNA for the CDR3 is TGTGCCAGCAGCCCCAGGGGCGGCGGGGGGTATCAAGAGACCCAGTACTTC.

This chain connects TRBV5-6 to TRBJ2-7; D gene unclear. V was cut by 2 bases and J by 3 bases, with 3 bases left in between. Germline V gene data show CDR1 as SGHDT and CDR2 as YYEEEE. The CDR3 sequence is 11 residues long. In nucleotides, the CDR3 is TGTGCCAGCAGCTTACACTACGAGCAGTACTTC. Amino acid sequence: CASSLHYEQYF. The whole variable domain, filled in from reference TRBV5-6 and TRBJ2-7, reads DAGVTQSPTHLIKTRGQQVTLRCSPKSGHDTVSWYQQALGQGPQFIFQYYEEEERQRGNFPDRFSGHQFPNYSSELNVNALLLGDSALYLCASSLHYEQYFGPGTRLTVT.